This is a list of T cell receptor beta chains from one sample in a study of blood T cell repertoires in COVID-19. TCRdb's copy holds only in-frame clones and misses some; the assay was immunoSEQ multiplex PCR. In the table there are some 120,000 clones, roughly 81% of which are singletons. Sequenced: peripheral blood. These receptors came from a human donor in a cohort sampled during active COVID-19. The conserved cysteine and the conserved F or W are not part of the CDR3 here.

j_call v_call cdr3_aa
TRBJ2-7 TRBV19 ASTPGGASGVYEQY
TRBJ2-4 TRBV19 ASSTRNPGAKVGAKNIQY
TRBJ2-1 TRBV11-3 ASSPMDTGFYNEQF
TRBJ1-5 TRBV19 ASSNSGTGVNQPQH
TRBJ1-4 TRBV19 ASSTTVVVEKLF
TRBJ2-7 TRBV11-3 ASNRDRNYEQY
TRBJ1-6 TRBV14 ASSQGFVIPNSPLH
TRBJ2-7 TRBV2 ASSGLERQY
TRBJ1-5 TRBV2 ASSLRGTNQPQH
TRBJ2-1 TRBV10-3 AISEGTRAYNEQF
TRBJ1-1 TRBV9 ASSVGTGQTPMNTEAF
TRBJ2-3 TRBV5-1 ASSFSGRATDTQY
TRBJ2-5 TRBV5-4 ASSSGLAGARETQY
TRBJ2-7 TRBV9 ASSPQGGIYEQY
TRBJ2-7 TRBV7-8 ASSWDRSSYEQY
TRBJ1-2 TRBV12-3/TRBV12-4 ASRYGSHGYT
TRBJ1-5 TRBV27 ASTPRGGLGQPQH
TRBJ2-1 TRBV7-3 ASSPGGVAADYNEQF
TRBJ1-5 TRBV3-1/TRBV3-2 ASSQGPNQPQH
TRBJ2-5 TRBV5-4 ASSWAPQETQY
TRBJ2-7 TRBV18 ASSPDRVEQY
TRBJ1-4 TRBV21-1 ASSKISGQGRIEKLF
TRBJ2-1 TRBV9 ASSGQSNEQF
TRBJ2-5 TRBV7-2 ASSPRETQY
TRBJ1-4 TRBV5-1 ASSLGSTATNEKLF
TRBJ1-5 TRBV6-2/TRBV6-3 ASSNTGVGGNQPQH
TRBJ2-7 TRBV6-6 ASSYGGTAYEQY
TRBJ2-7 TRBV6-1 ASSGTKTSGRTYEQY
TRBJ1-2 TRBV5-4 ASIMNRGSYYGYT
TRBJ1-5 TRBV9 ASSVDREIGNQPQH
TRBJ1-5 TRBV2 ASNPPGNQPQH
TRBJ2-5 TRBV9 ASSVGGSGRGETQY
TRBJ2-7 TRBV19 ASSIAGTVPHEQY
TRBJ1-2 TRBV6-2/TRBV6-3 ASSYGNDREANYGYT
TRBJ2-1 TRBV4-3 ASSRDNEQF
TRBJ1-2 TRBV7-2 ASSPTGSGYT
TRBJ2-2 TRBV9 ASSTDRGQTGELF
TRBJ2-7 TRBV3-1/TRBV3-2 ASSPTGAEQY
TRBJ2-6 TRBV14 ASSQESRRRSSGANVLT
TRBJ1-4 TRBV28 ASRQQGEKLF
TRBJ2-1 TRBV4-3 ASSQNRGGRQF
TRBJ1-2 TRBV5-6 ASRRGLLYGYT
TRBJ2-5 TRBV6-2/TRBV6-3 ASSRPGETQY
TRBJ2-5 TRBV5-5 ASSLLRGTSKETQY
TRBJ1-4 TRBV2 ASSPRGARVLF
TRBJ2-1 TRBV7-2 ASSSTSGMYNEQF
TRBJ2-5 TRBV6-2/TRBV6-3 ASSKGTGTQETQY
TRBJ2-7 TRBV6-5 ASSYSNRFIYEQY
TRBJ2-1 TRBV27 ASSPIGTEDNEQF
TRBJ1-1 TRBV28 ASSQSGNTEAF
TRBJ1-1 TRBV5-1 ASSADFQLTTEAF
TRBJ2-5 TRBV18 ASSPPTRETQY